What follows are 14 T cell receptor beta chains derived from one specimen sequenced in a study of shared clonotypes between healthy human individuals. TCRdb's table, derived via immunoSEQ multiplex PCR, lists solely in-frame clones and lacks some. The repertoire holds approximately 500,000 clones, with 90% to 96% as singletons. The specimen was naive CD4+ T cells sorted from blood. Noted subset: CD45RA+ positively selected. These TCRs come from a woman in her twenties or thirties in good health.

The V and J genes are TRBV30 and TRBJ2-7; no definite D call. The germline V and J ends were trimmed by 6 bases and 4 bases, with 16 bases remaining between them. Germline V gene sequence: CDR1 GTSNPN, CDR2 SVGIG (reference sequence). The CDR3 is 13 amino acids. The CDR3 is CACRRVAGYEQYF. The CDR3 region has the DNA TGTGCCTGCCGCCGGGTTGCTGGGTACGAGCAGTACTTC.

The CDR3 spells CASSPLPDRVYEQYF. The CDR3 DNA follows: TGTGCCAGCTCACCCCTACCCGACAGGGTCTACGAGCAGTACTTC. The rearrangement uses TRBV18 and TRBJ2-7; 7 bases line up with TRBD1. The CDR3 covers 15 residues. V gave up 3 bases and J gave up 3 bases; unmatched junction bases: 8. Germline V lookup: CDR1 KGHSH, CDR2 LQKENI.

J is TRBJ2-3 and V is TRBV5-8; 15 nucleotides line up with TRBD2. V lost 4 bases, J lost 1 base, and 7 bases stayed unmatched. The CDR3 extends over 18 amino acids. Germline V CDR1 and CDR2: SGHTS, YDEGEE. The CDR3 sequence is CASSLGTSGRTRTDTQYF. The CDR3 region has the DNA TGTGCCAGCAGCCTCGGGACTAGCGGGAGGACGCGCACAGATACGCAGTATTTT.

V usage is TRBV5-1 and J usage is TRBJ2-7; 7 bases map to TRBD2. Germline V gene sequence: CDR1 SGHRS, CDR2 YFSETQ. The junction had 13 bases not matched to a gene; V was cut back by 1 base and J by 6 bases. The CDR3 has 16 amino acids. The CDR3 protein is CASSLWGGDTLAEQYF. In DNA form, the CDR3 reads TGCGCCAGCAGCTTGTGGGGGGGTGACACCCTCGCCGAGCAGTACTTC.

V is TRBV7-2 and J is TRBJ1-2; D gene unclear. Germline CDR1 SGHTA, CDR2 FQGNSA. The CDR3 runs 15 residues. Trimming removed 1 base at V and 4 bases at J, with 13 bases between. This CDR3 reads CASSLEGGLGYGYTF. For the CDR3, the DNA is TGTGCCAGCAGCTTAGAAGGAGGGCTCGGCTATGGCTACACCTTC.

Only one count was recorded for this clone. This sequence joins TRBV2 and TRBJ1-2; possibly TRBD1 for D (5 bases). V lost 1 base to trimming and J lost 7 bases, with 16 bases between them. The CDR3 is 15 amino acids. Germline values: CDR1 SNHLY, CDR2 FYNNEI. This CDR3 is CASSEGQGPGFGYTF. The CDR3 region has the DNA TGTGCCAGCAGTGAAGGTCAGGGACCCGGCTTTGGCTACACCTTC.

The chain carries TRBV28 and TRBJ2-7, with 8 positions matching TRBD2. CDR1 is MDHEN, CDR2 SYDVKM, per germline. V lost 6 bases to trimming and J lost 5 bases; unmatched junction nucleotides: 12. The CDR3 loop spans 15 amino acids. CDR3 sequence reads: CASSSAGDQTDEQYF. CDR3 DNA sequence: TGTGCCAGCAGCTCAGCGGGGGACCAAACCGACGAGCAGTACTTC.

V usage is TRBV28 and J usage is TRBJ2-7; possibly TRBD2 for D (6 bases). The CDR3 has 15 residues. Deletions cut 7 bases from V and 6 bases from J, with 22 bases between. Germline CDR1 MDHEN, CDR2 SYDVKM. CDR3 sequence: CASTLGGELSIEQYF. The CDR3 DNA reads as TGTGCCAGCACCTTGGGGGGAGAGTTGAGTATCGAGCAGTACTTC.

The rearrangement uses TRBV29-1 and TRBJ1-1, with D possibly being TRBD1 (5 bases). Trimming cost V 3 bases and J 6 bases, with 14 bases left between them. Germline CDR1 is SQVTM and CDR2 is ANQGSEA. There are 13 residues in the CDR3. In DNA form, the CDR3 reads TGCAGCGTTGAGCCCTGGGGGGAATCTGAAGCTTTCTTT. Residues: CSVEPWGESEAFF.

The rearrangement uses TRBV7-9 and TRBJ2-5, with D perhaps given as TRBD1 or TRBD2 (5 bases each). Germline V gives CDR1 SEHNR, CDR2 FQNEAQ (reference sequence). Trimming removed 4 bases at V and 4 bases at J, with 16 bases between. The CDR3 spans 15 residues. The DNA of the CDR3 is TGTGCCAGCAGCTCGTTAGGTCCGGGGCGAGAGACCCAGTACTTC. Its translation is CASSSLGPGRETQYF.

The chain is built from TRBV7-9 and TRBJ2-3, with D unclear. The CDR3 covers 14 residues. CDR1 and CDR2 from the germline V gene are SEHNR and FQNEAQ (reference sequence). V was cut by 1 base and J by 3 bases, with 8 bases left in between. The CDR3 protein is CASSLVIPTDTQYF. The CDR3 DNA reads TGTGCCAGCAGCTTAGTGATCCCAACAGATACGCAGTATTTT.

The CDR3 here is CASSLGGRGNQPQHF. In nucleotides, the CDR3 is TGTGCCAGCAGCTTGGGGGGGAGAGGCAATCAGCCCCAGCATTTT. The chain uses TRBV5-6 and TRBJ1-5; D possibly corresponds to TRBD1 (5 bases). The CDR3 runs 15 residues. V gave up 0 bases and J gave up 2 bases, with 9 bases separating them. CDR1 and CDR2 from the germline V gene are SGHDT and YYEEEE.

The V and J genes are TRBV10-2 and TRBJ2-7, with TRBD1 as a possible D gene (5 bases). The CDR3 runs 14 residues. Trimming stripped 4 bases from V and 5 bases from J, with 15 bases between. The germline gives CDR1 WSHSY, CDR2 SAAADI. DNA for the CDR3: TGCGCCAGCAGTGCGGCAGGGATAAGGGACGAGCAGTACTTC. Its protein product is CASSAAGIRDEQYF.

This clone appeared a single time. The V and J genes are TRBV28 and TRBJ2-5, with TRBD2 matching 7 bases. Germline CDR1 MDHEN, CDR2 SYDVKM. The CDR3 has 16 amino acids. The V and J ends lost 4 bases and 5 bases, in that order; junction bases with no gene match: 13. The CDR3 bases are TGTGCCAGCAGTTCCCAACTAGCGACCTTCGGGGAGACCCAGTACTTC. Its translation is CASSSQLATFGETQYF. Together with reference TRBV28 and TRBJ2-5, the CDR3 gives the full variable domain: DVKVTQSSRYLVKRTGEKVFLECVQDMDHENMFWYRQDPGLGLRLIYFSYDVKMKEKGDIPEGYSVSREKKERFSLILESASTNQTSMYLCASSSQLATFGETQYFGPGTRLLVL.